This T cell receptor beta chain was obtained from a study of T cells in Graves' hyperthyroidism and ophthalmopathy. This clonotype has ten or more counts. Amplified TCR beta CDR3 regions derived from RNA transcripts. Initially, a first-round RT-PCR of the TCR CDR3 employed the HTBI primer set. TCRdb called the multiplex PCR reads again in MiXCR, with one record for every CDR3 protein. The sample yields fewer than 250,000 distinct CDR3 sequences, 17% seen once. This CDR3 contains 16 residues. V lost 6 bases and J lost 1, with 19 bases in between. The V gene's germline CDR1 is LGHNT and CDR2 FRNRAP. Sample: blood. This receptor was obtained from a man aged 50 to 60 with Graves' hyperthyroidism. This chain uses TRBV12-5 with TRBJ2-7; D may be TRBD2 (6 bases). CDR3 region: CASGSLGGKESYEQYF. CDR3 DNA sequence: TGTGCTAGTGGCTCCCTTGGGGGGAAGGAGTCCTACGAGCAGTACTTC.